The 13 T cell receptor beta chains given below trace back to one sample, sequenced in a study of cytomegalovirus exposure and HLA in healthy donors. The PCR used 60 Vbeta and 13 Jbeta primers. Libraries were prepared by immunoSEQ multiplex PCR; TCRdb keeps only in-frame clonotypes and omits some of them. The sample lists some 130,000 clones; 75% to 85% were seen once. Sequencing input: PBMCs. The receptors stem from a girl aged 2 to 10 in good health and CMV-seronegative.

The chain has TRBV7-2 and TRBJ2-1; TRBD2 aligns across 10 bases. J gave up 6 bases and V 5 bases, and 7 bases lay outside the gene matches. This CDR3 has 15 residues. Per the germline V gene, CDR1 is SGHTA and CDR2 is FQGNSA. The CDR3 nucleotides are TGTGCCAGCAGCAAAAGCGGGAGGGGTGTCAATGAGCAGTTCTTC. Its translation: CASSKSGRGVNEQFF.

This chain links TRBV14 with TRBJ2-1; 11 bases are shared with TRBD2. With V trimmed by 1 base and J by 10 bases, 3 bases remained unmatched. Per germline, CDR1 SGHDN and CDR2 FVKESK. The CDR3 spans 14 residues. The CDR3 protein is CASSQGGTSGEQFF. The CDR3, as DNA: TGTGCCAGCAGCCAAGGAGGGACTAGCGGAGAGCAGTTCTTC.

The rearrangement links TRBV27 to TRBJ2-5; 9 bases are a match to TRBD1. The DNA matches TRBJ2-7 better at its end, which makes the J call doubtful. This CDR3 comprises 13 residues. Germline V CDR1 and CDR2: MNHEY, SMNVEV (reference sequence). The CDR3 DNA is TGTGCCAGCAGTCCGGGACAGGGCTCCGAGCAGTACTTC. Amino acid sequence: CASSPGQGSEQYF.

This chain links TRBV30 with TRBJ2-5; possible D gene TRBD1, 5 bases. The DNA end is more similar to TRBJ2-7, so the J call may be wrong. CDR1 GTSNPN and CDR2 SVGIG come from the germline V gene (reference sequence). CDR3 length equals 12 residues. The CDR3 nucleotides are TGTGCCTGGAAGAAGACAGCCTACGAGCAGTACTTC. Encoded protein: CAWKKTAYEQYF.

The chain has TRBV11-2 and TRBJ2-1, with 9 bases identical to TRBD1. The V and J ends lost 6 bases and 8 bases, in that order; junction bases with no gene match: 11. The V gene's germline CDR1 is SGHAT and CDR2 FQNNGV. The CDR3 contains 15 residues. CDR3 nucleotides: TGTGCCAGCAGACACGACAGGGGGGGGACAGATGAGCAGTTCTTC. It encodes CASRHDRGGTDEQFF.

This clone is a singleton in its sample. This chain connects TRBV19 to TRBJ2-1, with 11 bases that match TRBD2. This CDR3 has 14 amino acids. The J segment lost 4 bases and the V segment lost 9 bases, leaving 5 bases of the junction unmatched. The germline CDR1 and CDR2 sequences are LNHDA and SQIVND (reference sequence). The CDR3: CASLAGGFYNEQFF. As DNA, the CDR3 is TGTGCCAGCCTAGCGGGAGGCTTTTACAATGAGCAGTTCTTC.

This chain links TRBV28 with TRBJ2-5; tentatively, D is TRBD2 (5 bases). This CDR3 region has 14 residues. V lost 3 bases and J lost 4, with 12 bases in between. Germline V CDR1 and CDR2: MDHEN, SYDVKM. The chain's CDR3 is CASSFEGRRETQYF. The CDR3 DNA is TGTGCCAGCAGTTTCGAGGGCAGGAGAGAGACCCAGTACTTC.

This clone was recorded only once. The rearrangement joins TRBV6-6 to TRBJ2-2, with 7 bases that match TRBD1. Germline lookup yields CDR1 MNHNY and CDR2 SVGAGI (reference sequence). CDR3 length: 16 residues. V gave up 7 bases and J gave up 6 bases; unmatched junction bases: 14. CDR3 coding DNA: TGTGCCAGCACAGATTCGGACAGGTTTTTTTCCGGGGAGCTGTTTTTT. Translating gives CASTDSDRFFSGELFF.

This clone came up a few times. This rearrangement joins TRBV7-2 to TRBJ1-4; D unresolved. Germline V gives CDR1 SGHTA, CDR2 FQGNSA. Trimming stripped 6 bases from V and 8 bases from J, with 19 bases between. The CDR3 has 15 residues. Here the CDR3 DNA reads TGTGCCAGCAGTTGGGGTGGCGGGGAAGCGGAAAAACTGTTTTTT. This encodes CASSWGGGEAEKLFF.

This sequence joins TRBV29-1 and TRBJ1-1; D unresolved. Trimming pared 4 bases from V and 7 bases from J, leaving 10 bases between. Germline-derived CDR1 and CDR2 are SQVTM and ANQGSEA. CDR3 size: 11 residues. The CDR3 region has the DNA TGCAGCGTTGGGTACGGGTTTGAAGCTTTCTTT. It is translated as CSVGYGFEAFF.

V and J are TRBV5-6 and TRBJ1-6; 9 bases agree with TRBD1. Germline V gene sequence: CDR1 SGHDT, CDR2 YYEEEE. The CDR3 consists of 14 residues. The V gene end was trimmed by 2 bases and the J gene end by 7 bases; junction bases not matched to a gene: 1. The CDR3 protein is CASSFGTGNSPLHF. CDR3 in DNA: TGTGCCAGCAGCTTCGGGACAGGGAATTCACCCCTCCACTTT. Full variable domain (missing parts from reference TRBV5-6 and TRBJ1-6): DAGVTQSPTHLIKTRGQQVTLRCSPKSGHDTVSWYQQALGQGPQFIFQYYEEEERQRGNFPDRFSGHQFPNYSSELNVNALLLGDSALYLCASSFGTGNSPLHFGNGTRLTVT.

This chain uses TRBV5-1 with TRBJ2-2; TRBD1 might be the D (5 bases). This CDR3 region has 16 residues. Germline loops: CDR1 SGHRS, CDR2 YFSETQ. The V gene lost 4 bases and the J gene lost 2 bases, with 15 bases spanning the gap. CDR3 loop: CASSPTLGENTGELFF. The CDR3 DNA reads TGCGCCAGCAGCCCAACATTAGGGGAAAACACCGGGGAGCTGTTTTTT.

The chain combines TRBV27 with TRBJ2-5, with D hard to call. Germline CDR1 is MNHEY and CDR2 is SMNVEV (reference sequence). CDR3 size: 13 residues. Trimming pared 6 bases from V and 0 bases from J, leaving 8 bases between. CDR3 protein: CASSLIHQETQYF. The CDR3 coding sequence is TGTGCCAGCAGCCTAATTCACCAAGAGACCCAGTACTTC.